This record covers a single T cell receptor beta chain. Its antigen is not known. These data belong to a study of blood T cells in healthy people across ages. General study findings and limits: Naive CD4+ cells and diversity were both higher in long-lived donors than in aged donors.

Using a J-beta primer mix together with a sample-barcoded 5' primer, a second PCR was run for roughly 6 to 12 cycles. TCRdb reprocessed the 5' RACE reads with MiXCR, giving one entry per CDR3 protein. Of about 580,000 distinct CDR3 sequences detected, around 50% appear once; the ten largest clones hold around 23%. The receptor's source is an elderly man in good health. The sample comprised blood.

The CDR3 loop is CSASRLGSGANTQYF. CDR3 bases: TGCAGTGCTAGTCGCTTGGGTTCCGGTGCCAATACGCAGTATTTT. The V gene is TRBV20-1, the J gene TRBJ2-3, with D unclear. CDR1 is DFQATT and CDR2 is SNEGSKA in the germline V gene (reference sequence). The CDR3 consists of 15 residues. The germline V and J ends were trimmed by 3 bases and 7 bases, with 20 bases remaining between them.